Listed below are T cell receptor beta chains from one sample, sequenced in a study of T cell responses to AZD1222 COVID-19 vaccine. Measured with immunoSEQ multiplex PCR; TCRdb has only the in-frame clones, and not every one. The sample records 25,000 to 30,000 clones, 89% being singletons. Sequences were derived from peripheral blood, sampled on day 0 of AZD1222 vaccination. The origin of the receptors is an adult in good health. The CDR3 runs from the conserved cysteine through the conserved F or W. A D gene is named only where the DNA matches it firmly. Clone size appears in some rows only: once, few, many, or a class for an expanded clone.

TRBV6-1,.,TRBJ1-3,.,CASSEAAGGSGNTIYF,TGTGCCAGCAGTGAAGCTGCGGGGGGCTCTGGAAACACCATATATTTT
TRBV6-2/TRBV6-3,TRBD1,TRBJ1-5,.,CASSYTAFSRDSEPQHF,TGTGCCAGCAGTTACACAGCTTTTTCCCGGGACAGTGAGCCCCAGCATTTT
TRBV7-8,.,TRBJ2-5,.,CASSLNSLFSETQYF,TGTGCCAGCAGCTTAAACAGTCTTTTCTCGGAGACCCAGTACTTC
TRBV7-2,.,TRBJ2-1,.,CASSLKHGNEQFF,TGTGCCAGCAGCTTAAAACACGGAAATGAGCAGTTCTTC
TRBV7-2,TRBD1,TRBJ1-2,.,CASSQTGAGGYTF,TGTGCCAGCAGCCAGACAGGGGCCGGGGGCTACACCTTC
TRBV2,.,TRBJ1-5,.,CASSGRGGNQPQHF,TGTGCCAGCAGTGGGAGAGGGGGGAATCAGCCCCAGCATTTT
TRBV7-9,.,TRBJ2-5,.,CASSSHQGYVETQYF,TGTGCCAGCAGCTCCCACCAGGGGTATGTGGAGACCCAGTACTTC
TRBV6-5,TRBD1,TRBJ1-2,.,CASSLDRGYYGYTF,TGTGCCAGCAGTCTGGACAGGGGCTACTATGGCTACACCTTC
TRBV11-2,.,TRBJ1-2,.,CASSLDRLTGYTF,TGTGCCAGCAGCTTAGATAGGCTCACAGGCTACACCTTC
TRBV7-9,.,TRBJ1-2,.,CASSIQGLSYGYTF,TGTGCCAGCAGCATACAGGGCTTGAGCTATGGCTACACCTTC
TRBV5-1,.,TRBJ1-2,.,CASSPPGGDYGYTF,TGCGCCAGCAGCCCCCCGGGGGGCGACTATGGCTACACCTTC
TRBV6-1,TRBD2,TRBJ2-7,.,CASSTGLAGSYKQYF,TGTGCCAGCAGCACCGGACTAGCGGGAAGTTATAAGCAGTACTTC
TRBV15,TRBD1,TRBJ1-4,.,CATSRGRTGGGEKLFF,TGTGCCACCAGCAGAGGGCGGACAGGGGGCGGTGAAAAACTGTTTTTT
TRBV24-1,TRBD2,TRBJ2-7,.,CATSDPGTSGSDEQYF,TGTGCCACCAGTGACCCCGGGACTAGCGGGAGCGACGAGCAGTACTTC
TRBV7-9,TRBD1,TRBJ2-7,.,CASSFSSGTGVPRQYF,TGTGCCAGCAGCTTCTCCTCCGGGACAGGGGTGCCTCGGCAGTACTTC
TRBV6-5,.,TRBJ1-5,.,CASSYSVDQPQHF,TGTGCCAGCAGTTACTCGGTTGATCAGCCCCAGCATTTT
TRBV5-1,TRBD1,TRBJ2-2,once,CASSLGQGGRTGELFF,TGCGCCAGCAGCTTGGGACAGGGGGGCCGCACCGGGGAGCTGTTTTTT
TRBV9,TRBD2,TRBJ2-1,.,CASSRGRTSGYNEQFF,TGTGCCAGCAGCCGGGGGAGGACTAGCGGCTACAATGAGCAGTTCTTC
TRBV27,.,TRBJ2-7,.,CASSRSPAGLSSYEQYF,TGTGCCAGCAGCCGGTCCCCGGCGGGCCTTAGCTCCTACGAGCAGTACTTC
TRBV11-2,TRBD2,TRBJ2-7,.,CASSFGLAGSFYEQYF,TGTGCCAGCAGCTTTGGACTAGCGGGATCCTTCTACGAGCAGTACTTC
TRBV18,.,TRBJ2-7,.,CASSQTGLGEQYF,TGTGCCAGCTCGCAAACAGGATTAGGGGAGCAGTACTTC
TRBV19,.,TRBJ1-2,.,CASKTGGSSYYGYTF,TGTGCCAGTAAGACCGGGGGCAGCAGCTACTATGGCTACACCTTC
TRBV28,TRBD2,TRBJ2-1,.,CASSFGAGVWQFF,TGTGCCAGCAGTTTCGGGGCGGGAGTCTGGCAGTTCTTC
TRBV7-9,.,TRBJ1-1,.,CASSPSRGRENTEAFF,TGTGCCAGCAGCCCTTCTCGAGGCAGGGAGAACACTGAAGCTTTCTTT
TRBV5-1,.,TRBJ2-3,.,CASSWDSGADTQYF,TGCGCCAGCAGCTGGGACTCGGGCGCAGATACGCAGTATTTT
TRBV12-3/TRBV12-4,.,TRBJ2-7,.,CASSLRTYEQYF,TGTGCCAGCAGTCTGCGGACGTACGAGCAGTACTTC
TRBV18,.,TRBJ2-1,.,CASSPGVQGEQFF,TGTGCCAGCTCACCAGGGGTACAAGGTGAGCAGTTCTTC
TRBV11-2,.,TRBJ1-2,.,CASTPSWGVSYTF,TGTGCCAGCACCCCGTCCTGGGGGGTGAGCTACACCTTC
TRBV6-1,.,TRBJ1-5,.,CASSERTDTLSNQPQHF,TGTGCCAGCAGTGAAAGGACAGACACCCTTAGCAATCAGCCCCAGCATTTT
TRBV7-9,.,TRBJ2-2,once,CASSYLGTGELFF,TGTGCCAGCAGCTACCTGGGGACCGGGGAGCTGTTTTTT
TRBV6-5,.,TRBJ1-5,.,CASRRTENSNQPQHF,TGTGCCAGCAGAAGGACAGAAAACAGCAATCAGCCCCAGCATTTT
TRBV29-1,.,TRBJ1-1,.,CSVERQQDTEAFF,TGCAGCGTTGAGCGGCAGCAGGACACTGAAGCTTTCTTT
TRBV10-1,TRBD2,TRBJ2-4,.,CASSESGGRKYF,TGCGCCAGCAGTGAGAGCGGGGGGAGGAAGTACTTC
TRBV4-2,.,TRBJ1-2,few,CASSQEEPSVEGYTF,TGTGCCAGCAGCCAAGAGGAACCCTCCGTTGAAGGCTACACCTTC
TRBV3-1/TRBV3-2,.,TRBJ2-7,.,CASSQEQAPVKEQYF,TGTGCCAGCAGCCAAGAACAGGCCCCCGTCAAAGAGCAGTACTTC
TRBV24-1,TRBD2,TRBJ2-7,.,CATSDQSGGRYEQYF,TGTGCCACCAGTGATCAAAGCGGGGGCCGCTACGAGCAGTACTTC
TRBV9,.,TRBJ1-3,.,CASSVEGTRVLSGNTIYF,TGTGCCAGCAGCGTAGAAGGTACGAGGGTCCTCTCTGGAAACACCATATATTTT
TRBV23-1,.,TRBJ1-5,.,CASSQRLQGNQPQHF,TGCGCCAGCAGTCAAAGGCTACAGGGCAATCAGCCCCAGCATTTT
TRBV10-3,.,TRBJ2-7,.,CAISESNGPYEQYF,TGTGCCATCAGTGAGTCGAACGGGCCGTACGAGCAGTACTTC
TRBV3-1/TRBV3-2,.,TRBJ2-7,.,CASSRDRTGGSYEQYF,TGTGCCAGCAGCCGTGACCGGACCGGTGGCTCCTACGAGCAGTACTTC
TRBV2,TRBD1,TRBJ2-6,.,CASRRPGQGFSGANVLTF,TGTGCCAGCAGGCGACCGGGACAGGGTTTTTCTGGGGCCAACGTCCTGACTTTC
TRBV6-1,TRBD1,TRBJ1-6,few,CASSDRDRAMNSPLHF,TGTGCCAGCAGTGACCGCGACAGGGCGATGAATTCACCCCTCCACTTT
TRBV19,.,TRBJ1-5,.,CASSIKGPKGQPQHF,TGTGCCAGTAGTATAAAGGGCCCCAAGGGACAGCCCCAGCATTTT
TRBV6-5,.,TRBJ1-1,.,CASSYSQTEAFF,TGTGCCAGCAGTTACTCTCAAACTGAAGCTTTCTTT
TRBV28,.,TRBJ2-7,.,CASRPSGSLSYEQYF,TGTGCCAGCAGACCCAGCGGGTCCCTTTCCTACGAGCAGTACTTC
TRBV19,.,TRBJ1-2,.,CASSPGRNYGYTF,TGTGCCAGTAGCCCGGGACGGAACTATGGCTACACCTTC
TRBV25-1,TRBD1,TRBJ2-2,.,CASRETGSTGELFF,TGTGCCAGCAGAGAGACAGGGTCCACCGGGGAGCTGTTTTTT
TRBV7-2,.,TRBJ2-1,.,CASREGGGSSYNEQFF,TGTGCCAGCAGGGAGGGGGGCGGATCCTCCTACAATGAGCAGTTCTTC
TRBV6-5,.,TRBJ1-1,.,CASSYASNTEAFF,TGTGCCAGCAGTTACGCGTCGAACACTGAAGCTTTCTTT